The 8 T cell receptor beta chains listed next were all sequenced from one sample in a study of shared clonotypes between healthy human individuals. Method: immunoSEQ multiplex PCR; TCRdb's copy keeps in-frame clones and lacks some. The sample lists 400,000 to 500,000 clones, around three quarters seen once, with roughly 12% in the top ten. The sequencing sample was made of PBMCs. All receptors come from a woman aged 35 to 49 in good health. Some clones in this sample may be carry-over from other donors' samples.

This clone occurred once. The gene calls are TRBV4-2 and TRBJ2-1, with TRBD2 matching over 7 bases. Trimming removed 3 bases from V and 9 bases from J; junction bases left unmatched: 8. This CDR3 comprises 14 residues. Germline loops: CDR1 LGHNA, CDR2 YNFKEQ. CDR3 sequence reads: CASSQAGVEAEQFF. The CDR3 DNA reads TGTGCCAGCAGCCAGGCGGGAGTCGAGGCTGAGCAGTTCTTC.

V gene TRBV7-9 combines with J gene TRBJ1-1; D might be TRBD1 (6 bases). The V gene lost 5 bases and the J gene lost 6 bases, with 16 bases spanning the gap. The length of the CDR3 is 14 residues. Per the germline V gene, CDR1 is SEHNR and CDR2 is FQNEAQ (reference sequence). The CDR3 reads CASSPVGDNAEAFF. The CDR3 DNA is TGTGCCAGCAGCCCCGTCGGGGACAACGCTGAAGCTTTCTTT.

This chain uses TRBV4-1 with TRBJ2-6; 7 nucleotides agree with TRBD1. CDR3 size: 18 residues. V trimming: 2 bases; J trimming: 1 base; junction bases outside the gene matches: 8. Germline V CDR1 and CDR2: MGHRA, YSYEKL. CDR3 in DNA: TGCGCCAGCAGCCAACCGGGACAGTCCATTTCTGGGGCCAACGTCCTGACTTTC. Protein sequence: CASSQPGQSISGANVLTF.

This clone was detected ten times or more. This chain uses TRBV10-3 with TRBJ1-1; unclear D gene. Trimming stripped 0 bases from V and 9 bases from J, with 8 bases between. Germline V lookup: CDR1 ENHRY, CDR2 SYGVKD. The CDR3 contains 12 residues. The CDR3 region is CAISESTNQAFF. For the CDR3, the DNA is TGTGCCATCAGTGAGTCCACCAATCAAGCTTTCTTT.

The CDR3 DNA reads as TGTGCCAGCAGCCCCCGGGCCTCGGCCAATTATGGCTACACCTTC. As protein: CASSPRASANYGYTF. The rearrangement joins TRBV11-1 to TRBJ1-2; D uncertain. The CDR3 runs to 15 residues. V was clipped by 5 bases and J by 5 bases, with 18 bases between them. Germline V gives CDR1 SGHAT, CDR2 FQDESV (reference sequence).

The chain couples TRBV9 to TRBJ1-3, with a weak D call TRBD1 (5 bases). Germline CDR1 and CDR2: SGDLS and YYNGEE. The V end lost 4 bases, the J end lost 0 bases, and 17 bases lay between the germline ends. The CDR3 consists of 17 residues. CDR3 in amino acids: CASSLSDRRHSGNTIYF. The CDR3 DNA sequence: TGTGCCAGCAGCCTCTCCGACAGAAGGCACTCTGGAAACACCATATATTTT. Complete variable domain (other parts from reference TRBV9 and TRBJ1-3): DSGVTQTPKHLITATGQRVTLRCSPRSGDLSVYWYQQSLDQGLQFLIQYYNGEERAKGNILERFSAQQFPDLHSELNLSSLELGDSALYFCASSLSDRRHSGNTIYFGEGSWLTVV.

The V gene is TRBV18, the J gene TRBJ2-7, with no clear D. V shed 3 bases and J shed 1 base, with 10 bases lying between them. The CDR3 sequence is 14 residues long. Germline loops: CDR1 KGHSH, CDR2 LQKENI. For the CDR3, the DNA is TGTGCCAGCTCACCCAACCACACTTCCTACGAGCAGTACTTC. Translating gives CASSPNHTSYEQYF.

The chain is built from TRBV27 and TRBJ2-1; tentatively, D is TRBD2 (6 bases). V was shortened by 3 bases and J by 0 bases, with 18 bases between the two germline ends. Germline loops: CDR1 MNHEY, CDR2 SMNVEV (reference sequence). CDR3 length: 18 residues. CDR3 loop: CASSLAHWGDGSYNEQFF. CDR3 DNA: TGTGCCAGCAGTTTGGCCCACTGGGGGGATGGCTCCTACAATGAGCAGTTCTTC.